Described below is a single TCR beta chain sequence and its context. This sample stems from a study of OX40 agonist ivuxolimab in advanced cancers. Per germline, CDR1 SNHLY and CDR2 FYNNEI. CDR3 length: 15 residues. After removal of 6 bases from V and 3 bases from J, the junction contained 7 bases not matched to a gene. Some clones are missing from TCRdb's copy, which holds only in-frame ones; the method was immunoSEQ multiplex PCR. The table shows approximately 66,000 clones, with 88% occurring only once. People who had autoimmune disease history or systemic immunosuppression were excluded. The V and J genes are TRBV2 and TRBJ2-3; 9 bases are shared with TRBD2. This sample comprised CD4+ or CD8+ T cells sorted from blood, obtained in a trial of the OX40 agonist ivuxolimab. This receptor was taken from an adult with an advanced solid tumor such as melanoma, head and neck, liver or kidney cancer. The CDR3 here is CASSVAGGMTDTQYF. Written as DNA, the CDR3 is TGTGCCAGCAGCGTTGCGGGGGGGATGACAGATACGCAGTATTTT. Supplemented by reference TRBV2 and TRBJ2-3, the full variable domain reads EPEVTQTPSHQVTQMGQEVILRCVPISNHLYFYWYRQILGQKVEFLVSFYNNEISEKSEIFDDQFSVERPDGSNFTLKIRSTKLEDSAMYFCASSVAGGMTDTQYFGPGTRLTVL.